Listed here is a single T cell receptor (beta chain). Antigen specificity is unknown. Clones were sequenced by immunoSEQ multiplex PCR, and TCRdb holds only the in-frame ones, with some missing. The top ten hold about 0.34% of the sample, which has 2 million to 3 million clones, over 85% seen once. Those who donated were healthy HIV-negative adults, with no recent acute infections or vaccinations reported. The authors divided CD4+ cells into CD45RA+ naive and CD45RA-negative memory subsets. This specimen comes from a study of shared clonotypes between healthy human individuals. Study-level findings and limits: Investigators expected sequencing depth to affect clonotype sharing among donors. Investigators collected only blood, and repertoires in tissues likely differ.

V was clipped by 7 bases and J by 4 bases, with 13 bases between them. The CDR3 covers 13 residues. Germline V gene data show CDR1 as SGHVS and CDR2 as FNYEAQ. The sample comprised naive CD4+ T cells from PBMCs. Specified subset: CD45RA+ positively selected. The gene calls are TRBV7-6 and TRBJ1-2, with a weak D call TRBD1 (5 bases). The TCR sequence derives from a man aged 18 to 30 in good health. Some clones in this sample may be carry-over from other donors' samples. In DNA form, the CDR3 reads TGTGCCAGCACCCCGGGGGAGGGCTATGGCTACACCTTC. Protein sequence: CASTPGEGYGYTF.